Each of the 3 T cell receptor beta chains below was sequenced from the same sample in a study of STAT3 mutations in large granular lymphocyte leukemia. Notes on the study in general: Every T-cell large granular lymphocyte leukemia patient had at least one immunodominant TCR beta clonotype.

Measured with immunoSEQ multiplex PCR; TCRdb has only the in-frame clones, and not every one. The sample has approximately 12,000 clones; about three quarters are singletons. Antigen specificity for these receptors is unknown. The sample comprised peripheral blood mononuclear cells. These receptors were collected from a man in his fifties or sixties with T-cell large granular lymphocyte leukemia. Some clones in this sample may be carry-over from other donors' samples.

The chain employs TRBV28 and TRBJ1-2; D unresolved. Germline CDR1 MDHEN, CDR2 SYDVKM. The V end was cut by 5 bases, the J end by 5 bases, with 9 bases between. This CDR3 has 12 amino acids. This CDR3 reads CASSGEGYGYTF. As DNA, the CDR3 is TGTGCCAGCAGTGGGGAAGGGTATGGCTACACCTTC.

V usage is TRBV28 and J usage is TRBJ2-7; 8 nucleotides agree with TRBD2. The CDR3 contains 16 residues. CDR1 is MDHEN, CDR2 SYDVKM, per germline. Unmatched junction bases numbered 8, after V lost 3 bases and J lost 1 base. The CDR3 region is CASSFHLAGLSYEQYF. In DNA form, the CDR3 reads TGTGCCAGCAGTTTCCATCTAGCGGGCCTATCCTACGAGCAGTACTTC.

The rearrangement links TRBV27 to TRBJ2-7; a possible D gene is TRBD2 (5 bases). The germline V and J ends were trimmed by 0 bases and 5 bases, with 11 bases remaining between them. This CDR3 spans 14 amino acids. Germline V gives CDR1 MNHEY, CDR2 SMNVEV (reference sequence). The CDR3 region is CASSLSPSYHEQYF. The CDR3 DNA sequence: TGTGCCAGCAGTTTATCCCCTAGCTACCACGAGCAGTACTTC.